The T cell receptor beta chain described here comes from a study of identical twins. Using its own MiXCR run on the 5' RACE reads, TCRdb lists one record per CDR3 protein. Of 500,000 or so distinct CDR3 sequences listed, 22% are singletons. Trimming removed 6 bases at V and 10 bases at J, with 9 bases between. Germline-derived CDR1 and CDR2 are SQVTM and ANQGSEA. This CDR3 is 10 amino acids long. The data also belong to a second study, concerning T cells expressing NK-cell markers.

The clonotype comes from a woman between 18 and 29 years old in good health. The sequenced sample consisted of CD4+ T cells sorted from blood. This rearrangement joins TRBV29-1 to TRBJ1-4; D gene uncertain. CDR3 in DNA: TGCAGCGTCGACGCCGGAAAACTGTTTTTT. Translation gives CSVDAGKLFF.